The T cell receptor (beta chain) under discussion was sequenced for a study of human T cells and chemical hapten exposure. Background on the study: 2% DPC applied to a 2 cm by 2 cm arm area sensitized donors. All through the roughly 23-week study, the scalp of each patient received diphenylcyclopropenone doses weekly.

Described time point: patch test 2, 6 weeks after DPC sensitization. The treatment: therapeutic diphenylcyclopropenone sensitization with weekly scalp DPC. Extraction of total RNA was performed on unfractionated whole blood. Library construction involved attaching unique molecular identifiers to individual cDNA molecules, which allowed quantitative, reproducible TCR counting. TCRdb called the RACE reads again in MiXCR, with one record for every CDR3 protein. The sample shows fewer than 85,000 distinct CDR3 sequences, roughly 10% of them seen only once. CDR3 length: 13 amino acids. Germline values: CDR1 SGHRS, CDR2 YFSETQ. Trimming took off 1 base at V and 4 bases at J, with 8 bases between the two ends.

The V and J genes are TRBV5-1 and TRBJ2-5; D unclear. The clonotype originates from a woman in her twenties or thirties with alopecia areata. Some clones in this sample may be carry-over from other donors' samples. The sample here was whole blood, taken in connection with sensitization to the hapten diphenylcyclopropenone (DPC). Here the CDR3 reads CASSLSSPETQYF. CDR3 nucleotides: TGCGCCAGCAGCTTGAGTAGTCCAGAGACCCAGTACTTC.